This T cell receptor beta chain was documented in a study of T cell responses to AZD1222 COVID-19 vaccine. Study results and caveats: Repertoire samples came only from after the peak T cell response. There were vaccine-associated CD4 TCRs across spike, dominant at 160-218 and 743-854. There were mostly white British donors and more females than males, and clonal diversity was possibly underestimated.

Repertoires were generated with immunoSEQ multiplex PCR, while TCRdb's copy carries only in-frame clones and drops some. The sample holds 130,000 or so clones, over 75% seen once. This CDR3 region has 15 residues. With 2 bases clipped from V and 7 bases from J, the junction kept 10 bases outside the gene matches. Germline-derived CDR1 and CDR2 are SGHDN and FVKESK. On this clone: Its antigen is not known.

The sequence was obtained from an adult who received the AZD1222 COVID-19 vaccine. The chain employs TRBV14 and TRBJ2-7, with 8 bases lining up with TRBD1. The sample in question was peripheral blood, obtained 28 days after the second AZD1222 dose. The CDR3 DNA sequence: TGTGCCAGCAGCCAATTATTCAGGGGGCCTAAAGAGCAGTACTTC. Its protein is CASSQLFRGPKEQYF.